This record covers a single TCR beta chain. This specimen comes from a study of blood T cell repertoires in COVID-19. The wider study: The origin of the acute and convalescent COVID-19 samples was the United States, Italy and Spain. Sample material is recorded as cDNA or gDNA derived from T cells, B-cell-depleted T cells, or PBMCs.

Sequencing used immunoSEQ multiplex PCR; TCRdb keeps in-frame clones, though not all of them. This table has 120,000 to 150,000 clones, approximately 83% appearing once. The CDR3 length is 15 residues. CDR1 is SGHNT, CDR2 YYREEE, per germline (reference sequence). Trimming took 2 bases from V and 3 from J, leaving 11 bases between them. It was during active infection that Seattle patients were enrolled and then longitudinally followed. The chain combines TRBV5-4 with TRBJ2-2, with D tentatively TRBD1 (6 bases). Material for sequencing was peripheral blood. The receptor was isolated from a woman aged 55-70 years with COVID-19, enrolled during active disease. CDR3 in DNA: TGTGCCAGCAGCTTAGGGGGTCCCTACACCGGGGAGCTGTTTTTT. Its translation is CASSLGGPYTGELFF.